This T cell receptor (beta chain) emerged from a study of beta chain features in type 1 diabetes (dated by TCRdb to 2017 to 2018). For context, the study as a whole: No differences in mean age, gender distribution, total cell number or subset yield were found between patients and healthy donors. The study compared TCRB repertoires of sorted circulating CD4+ T cell subsets between recently diagnosed type 1 diabetes patients and matched healthy donors. Across all samples, some 110,000,000 sorted cells were examined, and cell number per subset correlated strongly with RNA yield. Naive and central memory subsets were obtained from all 28 donors, but regulatory and stem cell-like memory subsets were isolated from only 8 patients and roughly 8 healthy donors. On the study overall, not on this receptor specifically: Because cDNA rather than genomic DNA was sequenced, highly expressing activated cells could have been over-represented, although no difference in activation and CD3 levels was found between groups. Naive, central memory and regulatory TCRB repertoires appeared more similar among patients than among healthy donors. Type 1 diabetes patients showed a moderate but significant shortening of TCRB CDR3 length in all four CD4+ subsets. Only small numbers of individuals were included in the HLA sub-analyses, which left unresolved whether HLA type had any influence on TCRB rearrangement. Patients with type 1 diabetes made fewer insertions and deleted more nucleotides at VDJ recombination sites, implying thymic rearrangement abnormalities. PCR may preferentially amplify shorter templates, but because patient and control samples were amplified and corrected together, any resulting skew would affect both groups equally.

The High Capacity cDNA Reverse Transcription Kit was used to reverse transcribe all of the isolated RNA, meaning that expressed TCRB transcripts were what got sequenced. Naive, central memory and regulatory T cell samples underwent deep immunoSEQ sequencing, averaging around 4 million total reads per sample. Sorted cells were lysed in RLT buffer and RNA was extracted with DNase-treated RNeasy Micro or Mini kits, depending on cell number. Each cell subset was processed on its own to prevent cross-contamination, while patient and healthy donor samples were processed together. The immunoSEQ multiplex PCR was used to amplify TCRB sequences from cDNA, generating 87-bp fragments that spanned the CDR3 region. Sequencing of the amplicons was done on the Illumina HiSeq platform. Per the original workflow: Synthetic template baselines were used to correct PCR bias computationally, reads within Hamming distance 2 were collapsed, and singletons that could not be merged were discarded. Reads were aligned against IMGT so that V, D and J genes, CDR3 length and insertions or deletions at six rearrangement sites could be assigned. Clonotype counts were normalized to sorted cell number within each subset before computing true diversity and Gini coefficients with the tcR R package. Repertoire sharing was quantified using the overlap coefficient calculated on TCRB nucleotide sequences. Out-of-frame TCRB sequences from naive cells were analyzed as a proxy for the pre-selection repertoire. Held by TCRdb, this immuneACCESS table contains in-frame sequences only and omits some clones. Under half of the omission traces to an unresolved V gene where checked; the cause of the rest is unknown. The D gene and trimming were derived from the DNA, and the V and J assignments and clone size from that table. In this sample the table shows around 310,000 clones, 11% of which occur a single time. The ten top clones hold roughly 0.014% of the sample.

This clone was seen only a few times. No antigen is known for it. No much larger clone exists at a distance of one base, and base qualities are not known. Each donor gave one peripheral blood draw, averaging about 120 mL, which was collected into heparinised tubes. A BD FACSAria II was used to sort naive, central memory, regulatory and stem cell-like memory CD4+ T cells with a panel that included CD45RO, CCR7, CD25, CD127, CD95 and CD27. Every sorted population had a purity above 95%. PBMCs were isolated immediately by Lymphoprep density gradient centrifugation and stained directly without culture. So that batch effects would be minimized, each experiment stained and sorted samples in pairs, pairing one healthy donor with one patient. There are 14 amino acids in the CDR3, from cysteine to phenylalanine inclusive. The only DNA kept is the CDR3, 42 bases in frame from the first base. The germline V gene specifies SQVTM as CDR1 and ANQGSEA as CDR2.

The sample was naive CD4+ T cells from blood. The sample's cell subset or site label, decoded: true naive CD4+ T cells. The clonotype was recovered from a woman in her 30s in good health. The rearrangement combines TRBV29-1 with TRBJ2-5; the best D guess is TRBD1, with 5 bases matching. The end of the DNA is better explained by TRBJ2-7, so the J call may be wrong. CDR3 loop: CSVVGQGRYDEQYF. The DNA sequence is as follows: TGCAGCGTTGTGGGGCAGGGAAGGTACGACGAGCAGTACTTC.